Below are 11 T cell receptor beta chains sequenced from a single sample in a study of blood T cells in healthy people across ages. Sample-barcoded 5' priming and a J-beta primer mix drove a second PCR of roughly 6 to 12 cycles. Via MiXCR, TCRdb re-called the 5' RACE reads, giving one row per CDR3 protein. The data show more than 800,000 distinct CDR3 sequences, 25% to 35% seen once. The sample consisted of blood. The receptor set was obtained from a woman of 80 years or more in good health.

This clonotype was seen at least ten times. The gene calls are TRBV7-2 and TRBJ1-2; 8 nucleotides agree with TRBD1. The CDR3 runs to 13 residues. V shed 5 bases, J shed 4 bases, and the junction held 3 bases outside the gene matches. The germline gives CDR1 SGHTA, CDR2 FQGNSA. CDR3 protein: CASSTGTGYGYTF. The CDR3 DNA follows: TGTGCCAGCAGCACCGGGACAGGCTATGGCTACACCTTC.

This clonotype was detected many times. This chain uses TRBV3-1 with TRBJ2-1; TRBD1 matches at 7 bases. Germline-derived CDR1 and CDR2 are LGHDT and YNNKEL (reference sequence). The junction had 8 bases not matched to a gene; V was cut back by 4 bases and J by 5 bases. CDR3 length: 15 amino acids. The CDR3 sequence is CASSRWDSRNNEQFF. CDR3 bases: TGTGCCAGCAGCCGTTGGGACAGCCGGAACAATGAGCAGTTCTTC.

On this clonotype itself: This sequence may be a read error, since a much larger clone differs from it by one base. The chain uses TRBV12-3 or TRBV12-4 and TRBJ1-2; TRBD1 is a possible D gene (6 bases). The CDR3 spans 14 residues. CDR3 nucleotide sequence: TGTGCCAGCAGCCCTCCGGGGGCGAACTATGGCTACAACTTC. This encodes CASSPPGANYGYNF.

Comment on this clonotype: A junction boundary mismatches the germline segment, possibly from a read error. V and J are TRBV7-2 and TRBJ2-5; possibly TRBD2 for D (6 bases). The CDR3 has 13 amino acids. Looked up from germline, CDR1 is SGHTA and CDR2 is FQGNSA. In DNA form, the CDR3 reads TGTGCCGGCAGCCCGGGAGTACTGGAGACCCAGTACTTC. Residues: CAGSPGVLETQYF.

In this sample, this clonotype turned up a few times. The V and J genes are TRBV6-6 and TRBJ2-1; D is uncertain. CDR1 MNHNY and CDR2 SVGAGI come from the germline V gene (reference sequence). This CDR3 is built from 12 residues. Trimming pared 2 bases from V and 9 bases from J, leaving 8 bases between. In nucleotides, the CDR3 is TGTGCCAGCAGTTACGTTGCCGGTGAGCAGTTCTTC. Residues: CASSYVAGEQFF.

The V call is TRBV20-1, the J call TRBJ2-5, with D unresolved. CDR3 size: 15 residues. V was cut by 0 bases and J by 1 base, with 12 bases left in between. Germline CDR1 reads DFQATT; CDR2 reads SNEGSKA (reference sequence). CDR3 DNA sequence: TGCAGTGCTAGAGATCTAAACTGGCTCCAAGAGACCCAGTACTTC. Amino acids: CSARDLNWLQETQYF.

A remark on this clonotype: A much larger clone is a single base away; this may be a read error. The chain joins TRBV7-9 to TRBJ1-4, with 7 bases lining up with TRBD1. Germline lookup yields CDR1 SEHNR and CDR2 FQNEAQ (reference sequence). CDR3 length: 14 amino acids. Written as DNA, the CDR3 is TGTGCCAGCAAGAGACAGGGCATTAATGAAAAACGGTTTTTT. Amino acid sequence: CASKRQGINEKRFF.

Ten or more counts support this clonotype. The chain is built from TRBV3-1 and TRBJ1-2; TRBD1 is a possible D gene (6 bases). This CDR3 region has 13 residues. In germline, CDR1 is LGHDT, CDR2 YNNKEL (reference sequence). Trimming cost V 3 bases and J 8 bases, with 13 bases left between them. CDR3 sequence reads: CASSQSGGEGYTF. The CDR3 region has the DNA TGTGCCAGCAGCCAGTCGGGGGGCGAGGGCTACACCTTC.

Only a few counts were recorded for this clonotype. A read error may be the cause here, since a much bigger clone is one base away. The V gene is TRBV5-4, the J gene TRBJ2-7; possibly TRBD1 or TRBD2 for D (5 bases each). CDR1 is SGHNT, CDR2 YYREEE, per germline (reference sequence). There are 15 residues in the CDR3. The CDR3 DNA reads TGTGCCAGCAGCCCCCGGGGCAGTAATTCCTACGAGCGGTACTTC. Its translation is CASSPRGSNSYERYF.

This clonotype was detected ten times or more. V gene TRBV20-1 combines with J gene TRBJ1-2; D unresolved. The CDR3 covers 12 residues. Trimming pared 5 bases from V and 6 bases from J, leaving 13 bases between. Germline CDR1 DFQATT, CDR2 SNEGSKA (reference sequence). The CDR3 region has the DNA TGCAGTGCTGGAGCGGGGTACGATGGCTACACCTTC. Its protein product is CSAGAGYDGYTF.

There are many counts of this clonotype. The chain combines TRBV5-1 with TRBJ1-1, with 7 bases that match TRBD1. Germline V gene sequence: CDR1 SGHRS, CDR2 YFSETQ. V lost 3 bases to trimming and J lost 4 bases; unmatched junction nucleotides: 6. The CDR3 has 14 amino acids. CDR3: CASSSDRAVTEAFF. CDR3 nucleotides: TGCGCCAGCAGCTCCGACAGGGCGGTCACTGAAGCTTTCTTT.